The 26 T cell receptor beta chains presented below share a single source sample, sequenced in a study of cytomegalovirus exposure and HLA in healthy donors (dated by TCRdb to 2016 to 2017). Receptors were amplified or captured by the immunoSEQ multiplex PCR assay. The multiplex PCR relied on a mix of 60 forward primers for TCR Vbeta segments and 13 reverse primers for TCR Jbeta segments. TCRdb obtained this table from immuneACCESS and retained in-frame rearrangements with V and J assigned. These tables miss some clones; where compared with another copy, unresolved V genes account for less than half of the shortfall, and the remainder is unexplained. The sample table holds some 150,000 clones, of which about 82% were seen once. About 2.2% of the sample belongs to the ten largest clones. What was sequenced was PBMCs. The receptor source for this set is a man in his thirties or forties in good health and CMV-seronegative.

The J gene is TRBJ2-7, the V gene TRBV5-1; D ambiguous. The CDR3 length is 12 residues. Trimming took off 4 bases at V and 7 bases at J, with 12 bases between the two ends. Germline V gives CDR1 SGHRS, CDR2 YFSETQ. In DNA, the CDR3 is TGCGCCAGCAGCCCTCGAGGCGAGGAGCAGTACTTC. Translating it yields CASSPRGEEQYF.

The rearrangement uses TRBV7-9 and TRBJ2-5, with TRBD2 as a possible D gene (5 bases). The V end was cut by 9 bases, the J end by 4 bases, with 21 bases between. The CDR3 has 15 residues. CDR1 and CDR2 (germline): SEHNR, FQNEAQ (reference sequence). The CDR3 DNA reads TGTGCCAGGACGACCCAACGAGGACGGGGAGAGACCCAGTACTTC. Protein product: CARTTQRGRGETQYF.

Comments on this clone: This specimen includes other DNA sequences encoding the same CDR3. The V gene is TRBV5-6, the J gene TRBJ2-5; 10 bases line up with TRBD2. Germline CDR1 SGHDT, CDR2 YYEEEE. The junction had 9 bases not matched to a gene; V was cut back by 5 bases and J by 2 bases. This CDR3 region has 16 residues. The CDR3 reads CASRLLAGRQQETQYF. CDR3 DNA sequence: TGTGCCAGCAGGTTACTAGCGGGGCGGCAACAAGAGACCCAGTACTTC.

V and J are TRBV5-4 and TRBJ2-2; the match to TRBD1 covers 7 bases. V lost 4 bases to trimming and J lost 2 bases; unmatched junction nucleotides: 14. The CDR3 runs to 18 residues. Looked up from germline, CDR1 is SGHNT and CDR2 is YYREEE (reference sequence). The CDR3 reads CASSGRDSWSFNTGELFF. DNA of the CDR3: TGTGCCAGCAGCGGCCGGGACAGCTGGAGTTTTAACACCGGGGAGCTGTTTTTT.

The J gene is TRBJ2-2, the V gene TRBV4-1; D might be TRBD2 (6 bases). Germline CDR1 MGHRA, CDR2 YSYEKL. Trimming took off 4 bases at V and 6 bases at J, with 27 bases between the two ends. The CDR3 has 19 residues. CDR3 protein: CASSPRVGLIRDGAGELFF. The DNA of the CDR3 is TGCGCCAGCAGCCCCCGGGTCGGACTAATTCGGGACGGGGCCGGGGAGCTGTTTTTT.

This clone was recorded a few times. Here the CDR3 reads CASSQGLAGAGYNEQFF. CDR3 coding DNA: TGCGCCAGCAGCCAGGGACTAGCGGGGGCGGGCTACAATGAGCAGTTCTTC. This chain connects TRBV4-1 to TRBJ2-1; TRBD2 matches at 14 bases. The germline V gene encodes CDR1 MGHRA and CDR2 YSYEKL. The CDR3 spans 17 residues. The J segment lost 3 bases and the V segment lost 3 bases, leaving 4 bases of the junction unmatched.

The chain carries TRBV29-1 and TRBJ2-7; tentatively, D is TRBD1 (6 bases). The V end lost 7 bases, the J end lost 5 bases, and 12 bases lay between the germline ends. The CDR3 extends over 11 amino acids. Per the germline V gene, CDR1 is SQVTM and CDR2 is ANQGSEA. The CDR3 loop is CSAGQLDEQYF. The CDR3 DNA reads as TGCAGCGCCGGACAGCTCGACGAGCAGTACTTC.

The chain recombines TRBV5-1 with TRBJ2-7; D possibly corresponds to TRBD1 (5 bases). The CDR3 has 14 amino acids. CDR1 and CDR2 (germline): SGHRS, YFSETQ. The V end was cut by 0 bases, the J end by 3 bases, with 10 bases between. Here the CDR3 reads CASSLDQGGYEQYF. The CDR3 region has the DNA TGCGCCAGCAGCTTGGATCAGGGTGGCTACGAGCAGTACTTC.

J is TRBJ2-7 and V is TRBV27; the D gene is possibly TRBD1 (6 bases). This CDR3 comprises 15 residues. Germline CDR1 is MNHEY and CDR2 is SMNVEV (reference sequence). With 7 bases removed from V and 0 bases from J, the gap between germline ends came to 16 bases. The CDR3 bases are TGTGCCAGCAAGAGGGGGAGAGCGGACTCCTACGAGCAGTACTTC. Translation: CASKRGRADSYEQYF.

V gene TRBV6-1 combines with J gene TRBJ1-5, with D possibly being TRBD1 (6 bases). Germline V gives CDR1 MNHNS, CDR2 SASEGT. The CDR3 spans 14 residues. Trimming took 9 bases from V and 9 from J, leaving 21 bases between them. The CDR3 loop is CASTGSGGGRPQHF. CDR3 coding DNA: TGTGCCAGTACAGGGTCTGGGGGGGGCCGGCCCCAGCATTTT.

V and J are TRBV18 and TRBJ2-5; 8 nucleotides align to TRBD1. J lost 4 bases, V lost 5 bases, and 6 bases had no gene match. The length of the CDR3 is 14 residues. CDR1 is KGHSH and CDR2 is LQKENI in the germline V gene. The CDR3 nucleotides read TGTGCCAGCTCAACCGGACAGGGAGGAGAGACCCAGTACTTC. Encoded protein: CASSTGQGGETQYF.

The chain links TRBV5-6 to TRBJ2-5, with 7 bases identical to TRBD2. This CDR3 has 14 amino acids. With V trimmed by 1 base and J by 4 bases, 4 bases remained unmatched. Germline assignment: CDR1 SGHDT and CDR2 YYEEEE. Written as DNA, the CDR3 is TGTGCCAGCAGCTTGCGGGGGGTGAGAGAGACCCAGTACTTC. Protein product: CASSLRGVRETQYF.

The chain carries TRBV5-4 and TRBJ2-3; 8 nucleotides align to TRBD1. Germline loops: CDR1 SGHNT, CDR2 YYREEE (reference sequence). The CDR3 covers 15 residues. The J segment lost 6 bases and the V segment lost 2 bases, leaving 8 bases of the junction unmatched. The CDR3 sequence: CASSFQGAGTDTQYF. CDR3 sequence (DNA): TGTGCCAGCAGCTTCCAGGGGGCAGGGACTGATACGCAGTATTTT.

This clone was observed a few times. The genes are TRBV4-1 and TRBJ1-5; D unresolved. CDR3 length equals 13 residues. Germline CDR1 MGHRA, CDR2 YSYEKL. V was cut by 0 bases and J by 5 bases, with 5 bases left in between. The CDR3 region is CASSQDLYQPQHF. The CDR3 DNA follows: TGCGCCAGCAGCCAAGATCTTTATCAGCCCCAGCATTTT.

The CDR3 region is CAISVGDSGSPLHF. The CDR3 region has the DNA TGTGCCATCAGTGTCGGGGACTCGGGGTCACCCCTCCACTTT. V and J are TRBV10-3 and TRBJ1-6, with D perhaps matching TRBD1 (5 bases). The CDR3 extends over 14 amino acids. CDR1 ENHRY and CDR2 SYGVKD come from the germline V gene. Trimming took 4 bases from V and 10 from J, leaving 14 bases between them.

V and J are TRBV28 and TRBJ1-4, with 9 bases matching TRBD1. The junction had 9 bases not matched to a gene; V was cut back by 6 bases and J by 7 bases. Germline assignment: CDR1 MDHEN and CDR2 SYDVKM. The CDR3 spans 15 residues. The CDR3 sequence: CASRDTGGGREKLFF. CDR3 in DNA: TGTGCCAGCAGGGATACAGGGGGCGGTCGTGAAAAACTGTTTTTT.

The chain links TRBV6-1 to TRBJ1-1, with a weak D call TRBD1 (6 bases). Germline values: CDR1 MNHNS, CDR2 SASEGT. The CDR3 contains 13 residues. V was cut by 6 bases and J by 4 bases, with 12 bases left in between. The CDR3 reads CASRRDTVTEAFF. CDR3 sequence (DNA): TGTGCCAGCAGAAGGGACACGGTCACTGAAGCTTTCTTT.

The chain joins TRBV19 to TRBJ1-5; D is ambiguous. Trimming removed 1 base at V and 0 bases at J, with 16 bases between. This CDR3 contains 18 residues. Germline-derived CDR1 and CDR2 are LNHDA and SQIVND (reference sequence). The CDR3 is CASSIGAGPFSSNQPQHF. The DNA for the CDR3 is TGTGCCAGTAGTATAGGGGCAGGTCCCTTTAGTAGCAATCAGCCCCAGCATTTT.

This chain links TRBV7-9 with TRBJ2-7; weak D call: TRBD1 (6 bases). The germline V gene has CDR1 SEHNR and CDR2 FQNEAQ (reference sequence). The ends were cut back, 3 bases at V and 1 base at J, with 10 bases in the middle. The CDR3 is made up of 14 amino acids. The CDR3 sequence: CASSFSDSSYEQYF. The DNA for the CDR3 is TGTGCCAGCAGCTTCTCGGACAGTTCCTACGAGCAGTACTTC.

This clone has only one observation. The chain employs TRBV4-2 and TRBJ2-7, with D possibly matching TRBD2 (6 bases). Looked up from germline, CDR1 is LGHNA and CDR2 is YNFKEQ. This CDR3 region has 14 residues. V lost 4 bases and J lost 5, with 15 bases in between. The CDR3 region is CASSPVGTLDEQYF. In nucleotides, the CDR3 is TGTGCCAGCAGCCCCGTGGGGACTTTGGACGAGCAGTACTTC.

The chain combines TRBV19 with TRBJ2-1; perhaps TRBD1 as D (6 bases). Germline V gives CDR1 LNHDA, CDR2 SQIVND (reference sequence). V dropped 5 bases and J dropped 6 bases, with 23 bases sitting between them. CDR3 size: 17 residues. CDR3 sequence reads: CASSSEDWVTGSNEQFF. CDR3 in DNA: TGTGCCAGTAGTTCGGAAGATTGGGTCACAGGGAGCAATGAGCAGTTCTTC.

The chain joins TRBV19 to TRBJ2-5; 13 nucleotides match TRBD2. From germline, CDR1 is LNHDA and CDR2 SQIVND (reference sequence). The junction had 1 base not matched to a gene; V was cut back by 6 bases and J by 0 bases. The CDR3 is made up of 15 amino acids. The CDR3 DNA is TGTGCCAGTAGCACTAGCGGGAGGGACCAAGAGACCCAGTACTTC. Residues: CASSTSGRDQETQYF.

The CDR3 loop reads CASSPPRTGVGEQYF. The CDR3 DNA reads as TGTGCCAGCAGCCCCCCCAGGACAGGGGTCGGGGAGCAGTACTTC. The rearrangement links TRBV13 to TRBJ2-7, with 9 bases identical to TRBD1. In germline, CDR1 is PRHDT, CDR2 FYEKMQ (reference sequence). The CDR3 length is 15 residues. V was clipped by 5 bases and J by 7 bases; unmatched bases: 12.

This sequence joins TRBV27 and TRBJ2-3; D might be TRBD2 (5 bases). The CDR3 has 14 residues. V lost 8 bases and J 4 bases, leaving 16 bases between the germline ends. Germline-derived CDR1 and CDR2 are MNHEY and SMNVEV (reference sequence). The CDR3 reads CASRGFVVADTQYF. DNA for the CDR3: TGTGCCAGCCGAGGGTTCGTTGTGGCAGATACGCAGTATTTT.

This clone was seen once. V and J are TRBV6-1 and TRBJ2-5; D is possibly TRBD2 (6 bases). The CDR3 consists of 15 residues. V was cut by 2 bases and J by 0 bases, with 10 bases left in between. Germline CDR1 MNHNS, CDR2 SASEGT. DNA of the CDR3: TGTGCCAGCAGTGAATCCTGGGGGGACCAAGAGACCCAGTACTTC. It yields the protein CASSESWGDQETQYF.

This chain uses TRBV5-1 with TRBJ2-7; tentative D call: TRBD1 (6 bases). The CDR3 covers 15 residues. Germline V gives CDR1 SGHRS, CDR2 YFSETQ. Trimming shortened V by 0 bases and J by 1 base, and 11 bases separated the two germline ends. CDR3 nucleotide sequence: TGCGCCAGCAGCTTGGATGGACAGTATTCCTACGAGCAGTACTTC. It encodes CASSLDGQYSYEQYF.